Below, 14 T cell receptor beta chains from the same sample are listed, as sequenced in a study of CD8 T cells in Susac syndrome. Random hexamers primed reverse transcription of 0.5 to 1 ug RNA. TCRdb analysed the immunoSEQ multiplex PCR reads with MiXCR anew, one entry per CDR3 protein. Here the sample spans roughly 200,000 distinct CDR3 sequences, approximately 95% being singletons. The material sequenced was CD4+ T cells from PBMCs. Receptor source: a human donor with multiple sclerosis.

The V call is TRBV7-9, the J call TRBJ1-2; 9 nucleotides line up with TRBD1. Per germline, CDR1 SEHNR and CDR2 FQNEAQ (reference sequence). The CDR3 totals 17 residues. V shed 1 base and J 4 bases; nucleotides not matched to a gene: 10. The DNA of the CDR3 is TGTGCCAGCAGCTTAGAACGTGGGACAGGGCTACTCTATGGCTACACCTTC. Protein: CASSLERGTGLLYGYTF.

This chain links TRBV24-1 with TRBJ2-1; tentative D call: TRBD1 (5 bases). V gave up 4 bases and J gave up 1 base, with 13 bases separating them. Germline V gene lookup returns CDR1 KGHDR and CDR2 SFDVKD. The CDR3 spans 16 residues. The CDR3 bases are TGTGCCACCAGTGAACCAGGGTTTCGGTCCTACAATGAGCAGTTCTTC. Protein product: CATSEPGFRSYNEQFF.

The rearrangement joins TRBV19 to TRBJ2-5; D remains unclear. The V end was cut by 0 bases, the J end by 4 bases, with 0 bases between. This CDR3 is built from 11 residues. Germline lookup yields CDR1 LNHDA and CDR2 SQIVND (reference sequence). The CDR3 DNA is TGTGCCAGTAGTATAGAAGAGACCCAGTACTTC. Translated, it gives CASSIEETQYF. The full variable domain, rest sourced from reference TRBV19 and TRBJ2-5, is DGGITQSPKYLFRKEGQNVTLSCEQNLNHDAMYWYRQDPGQGLRLIYYSQIVNDFQKGDIAEGYSVSREKKESFPLTVTSAQKNPTAFYLCASSIEETQYFGPGTRLLVL.

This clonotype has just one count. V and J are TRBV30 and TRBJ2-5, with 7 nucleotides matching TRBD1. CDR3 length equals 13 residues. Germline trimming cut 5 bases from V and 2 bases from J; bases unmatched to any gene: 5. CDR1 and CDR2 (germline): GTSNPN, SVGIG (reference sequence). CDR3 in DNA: TGTGCCTGGGACAGGGTAAGGCAAGAGACCCAGTACTTC. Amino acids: CAWDRVRQETQYF.

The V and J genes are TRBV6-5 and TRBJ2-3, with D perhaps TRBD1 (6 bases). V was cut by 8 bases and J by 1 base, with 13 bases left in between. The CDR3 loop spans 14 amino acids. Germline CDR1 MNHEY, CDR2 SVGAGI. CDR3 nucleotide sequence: TGTGCCAGCGAGGAGGCAGGGGGCACAGATACGCAGTATTTT. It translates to CASEEAGGTDTQYF.

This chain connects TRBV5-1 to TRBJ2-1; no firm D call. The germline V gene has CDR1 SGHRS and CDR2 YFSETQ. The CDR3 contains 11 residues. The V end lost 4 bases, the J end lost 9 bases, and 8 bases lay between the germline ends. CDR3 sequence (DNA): TGCGCCAGCAGCGACTTCGGTGAGCAGTTCTTC. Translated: CASSDFGEQFF.

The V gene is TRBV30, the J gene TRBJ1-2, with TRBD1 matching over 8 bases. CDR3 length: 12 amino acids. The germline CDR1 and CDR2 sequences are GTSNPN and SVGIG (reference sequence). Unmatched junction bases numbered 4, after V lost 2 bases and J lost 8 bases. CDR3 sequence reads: CAWSPRQGGYTF. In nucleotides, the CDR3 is TGTGCCTGGAGTCCCCGACAGGGGGGCTACACCTTC.

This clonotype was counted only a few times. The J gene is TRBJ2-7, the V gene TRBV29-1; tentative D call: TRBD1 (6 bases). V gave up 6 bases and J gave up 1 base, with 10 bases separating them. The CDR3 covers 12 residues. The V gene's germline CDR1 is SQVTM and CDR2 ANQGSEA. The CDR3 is CSVRGRSYEQYF. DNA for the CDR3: TGCAGCGTCAGGGGCCGGTCCTACGAGCAGTACTTC.

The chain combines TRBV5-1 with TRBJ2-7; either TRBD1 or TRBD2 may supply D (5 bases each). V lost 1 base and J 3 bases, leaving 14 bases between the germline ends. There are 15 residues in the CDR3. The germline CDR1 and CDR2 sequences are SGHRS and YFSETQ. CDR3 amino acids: CASSLSRDGSYEQYF. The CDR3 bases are TGCGCCAGCAGCTTGAGCCGGGACGGAAGCTACGAGCAGTACTTC.

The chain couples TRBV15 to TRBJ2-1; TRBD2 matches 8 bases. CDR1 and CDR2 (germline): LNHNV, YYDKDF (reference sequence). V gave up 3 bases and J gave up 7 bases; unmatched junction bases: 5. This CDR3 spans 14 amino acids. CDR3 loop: CATSRPGTSNEQFF. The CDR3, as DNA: TGTGCCACCAGCAGGCCCGGGACTAGTAATGAGCAGTTCTTC.

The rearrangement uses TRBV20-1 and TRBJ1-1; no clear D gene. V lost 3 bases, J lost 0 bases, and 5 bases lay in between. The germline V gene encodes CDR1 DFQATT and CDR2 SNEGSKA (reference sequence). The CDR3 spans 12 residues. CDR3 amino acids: CSASQLNTEAFF. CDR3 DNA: TGCAGTGCTAGTCAGTTGAACACTGAAGCTTTCTTT.

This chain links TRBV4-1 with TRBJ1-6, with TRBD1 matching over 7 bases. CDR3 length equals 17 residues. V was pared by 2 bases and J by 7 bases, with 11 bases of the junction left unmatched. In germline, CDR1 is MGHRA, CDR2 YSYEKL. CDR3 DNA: TGCGCCAGCAGCCAAAGGGGACACACAGGGGCAAATTCACCCCTCCACTTT. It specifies CASSQRGHTGANSPLHF.

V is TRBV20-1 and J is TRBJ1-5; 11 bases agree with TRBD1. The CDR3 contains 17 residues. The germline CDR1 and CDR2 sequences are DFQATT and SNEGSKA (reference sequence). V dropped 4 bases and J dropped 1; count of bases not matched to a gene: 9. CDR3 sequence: CSATSSGTGGSNQPQHF. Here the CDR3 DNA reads TGCAGTGCTACTTCCTCCGGGACAGGGGGAAGCAATCAGCCCCAGCATTTT.

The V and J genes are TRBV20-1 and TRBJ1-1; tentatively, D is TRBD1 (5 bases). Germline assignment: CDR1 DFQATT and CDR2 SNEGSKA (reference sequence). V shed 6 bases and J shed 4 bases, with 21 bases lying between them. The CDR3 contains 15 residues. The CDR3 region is CSALQGRSSSTEAFF. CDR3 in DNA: TGCAGTGCCCTCCAGGGACGCTCCTCTTCCACTGAAGCTTTCTTT.